These 29 T cell receptor beta chains share one sample of origin, sequenced in a study of blood T cells in healthy people across ages. The second PCR ran about 6 to 12 cycles with a sample-barcoded 5' primer and J-beta primers. MiXCR, run by TCRdb on the 5' RACE reads, gives a single entry per CDR3 protein. Of over 1,500,000 distinct CDR3 sequences in the sample, roughly 50% were seen once. Sequenced sample: blood. Receptors originate from a woman between 40 and 55 years old in good health.

The V call is TRBV12-3 or TRBV12-4, the J call TRBJ1-2; the D gene is possibly TRBD1 (5 bases). CDR3 length: 14 residues. V lost 5 bases and J 5 bases, leaving 15 bases between the germline ends. The CDR3 DNA is TGTGCCAGCAGTGGGGACTCCGGAGGGTATGGCTACACCTTC. This translates into CASSGDSGGYGYTF.

This clonotype was picked up one time. The junction does not match germline at one end; this may be a read error. This chain joins TRBV20-1 and TRBJ2-5; 10 nucleotides align to TRBD2. This CDR3 spans 14 amino acids. Germline V gene lookup returns CDR1 DFQATT and CDR2 SNEGSKA (reference sequence). Here the CDR3 DNA reads TGCAGTGCTAGGGCGACTAGCGGGCAAGAGACCCGGTACTTC. This sequence encodes CSARATSGQETRYF.

This clonotype was seen only a few times. V usage is TRBV28 and J usage is TRBJ2-5; 11 bases agree with TRBD2. The CDR3 is 15 residues long. Trimming took 4 bases from V and 11 from J; bases not matched to a gene: 12. Germline V gene lookup returns CDR1 MDHEN and CDR2 SYDVKM. CDR3 loop: CASSSGTSGLNEQYF. CDR3 nucleotide sequence: TGTGCCAGCAGTTCCGGGACTAGCGGTCTCAATGAGCAGTACTTC.

The genes are TRBV2 and TRBJ2-3, with D uncertain. Germline V gene data show CDR1 as SNHLY and CDR2 as FYNNEI. The V end was cut by 6 bases, the J end by 0 bases, with 13 bases between. The CDR3 is 15 residues long. The DNA for the CDR3 is TGTGCCAGCAGACGGCGCCCACGGAGCACAGATACGCAGTATTTT. Its translation: CASRRRPRSTDTQYF.

The chain joins TRBV18 to TRBJ1-2; maybe TRBD1 (6 bases). Germline CDR1 is KGHSH and CDR2 is LQKENI. Trimming cost V 6 bases and J 0 bases, with 17 bases left between them. This CDR3 is built from 16 residues. The CDR3 nucleotides read TGTGCCAGCTCCCCTTCCCCAGGGGTAGCTAACTATGGCTACACCTTC. Its translation is CASSPSPGVANYGYTF.

The rearrangement uses TRBV21-1 and TRBJ2-7. TRBV21-1 is a known pseudogene. The CDR3 has 10 residues. This CDR3 is CARSPHEQYF. The CDR3, as DNA: TGTGCCCGCAGCCCCCACGAGCAGTACTTC.

DNA for the CDR3: TGTGCCAGCAGCTTAGGGACAGGGTTTTTAACAGATACGCAGTATTTT. Translating it yields CASSLGTGFLTDTQYF. The V call is TRBV7-2, the J call TRBJ2-3; 8 bases map to TRBD1. CDR1 is SGHTA and CDR2 is FQGNSA in the germline V gene. This CDR3 has 16 amino acids. J gave up 3 bases and V 1 base, and 6 bases lay outside the gene matches.

V is TRBV29-1 and J is TRBJ1-2; no definite D call. Germline V lookup: CDR1 SQVTM, CDR2 ANQGSEA. Trimming pared 4 bases from V and 3 bases from J, leaving 9 bases between. There are 12 residues in the CDR3. The CDR3 reads CSVVLQDYGYTF. The CDR3 nucleotides read TGCAGCGTTGTTCTCCAGGACTATGGCTACACCTTC. The full variable domain, rest sourced from reference TRBV29-1 and TRBJ1-2, is SAVISQKPSRDICQRGTSLTIQCQVDSQVTMMFWYRQQPGQSLTLIATANQGSEATYESGFVIDKFPISRPNLTFSTLTVSNMSPEDSSIYLCSVVLQDYGYTFGSGTRLTVV.

In this sample, this clonotype turned up a few times. The chain joins TRBV20-1 to TRBJ2-7; 9 bases line up with TRBD2. The germline gives CDR1 DFQATT, CDR2 SNEGSKA (reference sequence). The CDR3 runs to 18 residues. V gave up 3 bases and J gave up 3 bases; unmatched junction bases: 18. CDR3 region: CSAREKGLASFRVYEQYF. The CDR3 bases are TGCAGTGCTAGGGAGAAGGGACTAGCATCTTTCCGCGTCTACGAGCAGTACTTC.

The genes are TRBV9 and TRBJ2-3; D unresolved. Germline loops: CDR1 SGDLS, CDR2 YYNGEE. There are 15 residues in the CDR3. V lost 1 base and J lost 2, with 11 bases in between. In nucleotides, the CDR3 is TGTGCCAGCAGCGTATCGGCGGAACTCACAGATACGCAGTATTTT. It is translated as CASSVSAELTDTQYF.

This clonotype was seen ten or more times. The rearrangement joins TRBV5-1 to TRBJ2-3; 11 nucleotides align to TRBD2. The V and J ends lost 1 base and 5 bases, in that order; junction bases with no gene match: 3. The CDR3 is 15 residues long. CDR1 is SGHRS and CDR2 is YFSETQ in the germline V gene. CDR3 in amino acids: CASSLQLAGGDTQYF. The DNA for the CDR3 is TGCGCCAGCAGCTTGCAGCTAGCGGGGGGAGATACGCAGTATTTT.

In this sample, this clonotype turned up a few times. The chain carries TRBV27 and TRBJ2-7; D perhaps matches TRBD1 (6 bases). The CDR3 totals 14 residues. Between the trimmed V and J ends, which lost 3 bases and 2 bases, there was a span of 11 bases. Germline CDR1 and CDR2: MNHEY and SMNVEV (reference sequence). CDR3 coding DNA: TGTGCCAGCAGTTTGCACAGGACAGCCTACGAGCAGTACTTC. Residues: CASSLHRTAYEQYF.

A note on this clonotype: At one end, the junction sequence differs from germline, possibly due to a read error. This chain uses TRBV3-1 with TRBJ1-6; 8 bases agree with TRBD1. CDR3 length equals 14 residues. Germline V gene data show CDR1 as LGHDT and CDR2 as YNNKEL (reference sequence). CDR3 protein: CASSPQGGESPLHF. For the CDR3, the DNA is TGCGCCAGCAGCCCACAGGGGGGCGAGTCACCCCTCCACTTT.

This sequence joins TRBV29-1 and TRBJ2-6; D might be TRBD2 (6 bases). This CDR3 has 17 amino acids. Looked up from germline, CDR1 is SQVTM and CDR2 is ANQGSEA. Trimming pared 1 base from V and 4 bases from J, leaving 17 bases between. Here the CDR3 reads CSVEVEGPAYGANVLTF. CDR3 nucleotides: TGCAGCGTTGAAGTGGAGGGACCGGCATACGGGGCCAACGTCCTGACTTTC.

The chain couples TRBV7-2 to TRBJ2-3, with TRBD2 matching over 12 bases. Trimming cost V 6 bases and J 6 bases; bases outside gene matches: 10. Per the germline V gene, CDR1 is SGHTA and CDR2 is FQGNSA. CDR3 length equals 16 residues. In DNA form, the CDR3 reads TGTGCCAGCAGATCAGGACTAGCGGGGCGGAGGGATACGCAGTATTTT. Protein: CASRSGLAGRRDTQYF.

This chain connects TRBV19 to TRBJ2-1; 9 nucleotides agree with TRBD1. The germline V gene has CDR1 LNHDA and CDR2 SQIVND (reference sequence). The V gene end was trimmed by 5 bases and the J gene end by 0 bases; junction bases not matched to a gene: 8. This CDR3 contains 17 residues. CDR3 protein: CASSVDRGDASYNEQFF. CDR3 sequence (DNA): TGTGCCAGTAGTGTCGACAGGGGGGATGCCTCCTACAATGAGCAGTTCTTC.

CDR3 amino acids: CSVGGAGREKLFF. The CDR3 nucleotides are TGCAGCGTGGGAGGGGCAGGACGTGAAAAACTGTTTTTT. The V gene is TRBV29-1, the J gene TRBJ1-4; tentatively, D is TRBD1 (5 bases). Germline lookup yields CDR1 SQVTM and CDR2 ANQGSEA. The CDR3 runs 13 residues. Trimming stripped 6 bases from V and 7 bases from J, with 15 bases between.

This clonotype was detected only a few times. The chain couples TRBV7-2 to TRBJ1-1; 7 bases are shared with TRBD1. V shed 4 bases, J shed 1 base, and the junction held 3 bases outside the gene matches. The CDR3 is 14 amino acids. Germline V gene sequence: CDR1 SGHTA, CDR2 FQGNSA. DNA of the CDR3: TGTGCCAGCAGCTGGAGGGGGCAGAACACTGAAGCTTTCTTT. It is translated as CASSWRGQNTEAFF. The whole variable domain, remainder taken from reference TRBV7-2 and TRBJ1-1, is GAGVSQSPSNKVTEKGKDVELRCDPISGHTALYWYRQSLGQGLEFLIYFQGNSAPDKSGLPSDRFSAERTGGSVSTLTIQRTQQEDSAVYLCASSWRGQNTEAFFGQGTRLTVV.

This clonotype occurred once. This chain links TRBV24-1 with TRBJ2-3, with 10 positions matching TRBD2. The ends lost 3 bases at V and 3 bases at J; junction bases unmatched: 8. Per the germline V gene, CDR1 is KGHDR and CDR2 is SFDVKD. CDR3 length equals 17 residues. The CDR3 DNA follows: TGTGCCACCAGTGATCCGGCAGCGGGGGGGCTAACAGATACGCAGTATTTT. Translation: CATSDPAAGGLTDTQYF.

The gene calls are TRBV7-2 and TRBJ1-4; TRBD1 matches 8 bases. Germline V gene data show CDR1 as SGHTA and CDR2 as FQGNSA. With V trimmed by 4 bases and J by 7 bases, 11 bases remained unmatched. This CDR3 has 16 amino acids. CDR3 residues: CASSSQTGAKGEKLFF. The CDR3 DNA follows: TGTGCCAGCAGCTCCCAGACAGGGGCGAAGGGTGAAAAACTGTTTTTT.

This rearrangement joins TRBV9 to TRBJ2-1; TRBD1 might be the D (6 bases). Trimming stripped 1 base from V and 5 bases from J, with 16 bases between. Germline V gene sequence: CDR1 SGDLS, CDR2 YYNGEE. This CDR3 is 16 amino acids long. Here the CDR3 reads CASSVHREVIDNEQFF. CDR3 nucleotide sequence: TGTGCCAGCAGCGTACACAGGGAAGTGATTGACAATGAGCAGTTCTTC.

The genes are TRBV20-1 and TRBJ1-5; 7 nucleotides line up with TRBD1. Germline trimming cut 6 bases from V and 4 bases from J; bases unmatched to any gene: 6. Germline V gene data show CDR1 as DFQATT and CDR2 as SNEGSKA (reference sequence). CDR3 size: 13 residues. CDR3 sequence: CSASDRLNQPQHF. The CDR3 DNA reads as TGCAGTGCATCGGACAGGCTAAATCAGCCCCAGCATTTT.

This clonotype was detected only once. V gene TRBV10-3 combines with J gene TRBJ1-6, with D unclear. CDR3 length equals 17 residues. Germline CDR1 reads ENHRY; CDR2 reads SYGVKD. Trimming shortened V by 3 bases and J by 1 base, and 13 bases separated the two germline ends. This CDR3 reads CAISDGVGWSYNSPLHF. Here the CDR3 DNA reads TGTGCCATCAGTGATGGGGTGGGTTGGTCCTATAATTCACCCCTCCACTTT.

This clonotype was seen more than once but under ten times. J is TRBJ2-4 and V is TRBV6-5; 7 nucleotides line up with TRBD1. The V gene's germline CDR1 is MNHEY and CDR2 SVGAGI. The CDR3 is made up of 12 amino acids. Trimming took 4 bases from V and 13 from J; bases not matched to a gene: 7. This chain's CDR3 is CASSSTGCKQYF. The CDR3 DNA reads TGTGCCAGCAGTTCGACAGGGTGCAAGCAGTACTTC.

This clonotype was seen more than once but under ten times. The chain has TRBV7-9 and TRBJ2-3, with 8 bases aligning to TRBD1. The CDR3 is made up of 15 amino acids. The V segment lost 7 bases and the J segment 0 bases; nucleotides outside the gene matches: 6. Germline CDR1 reads SEHNR; CDR2 reads FQNEAQ (reference sequence). The CDR3 nucleotides are TGTGCCAGCACCCAGACAGGGGCTAGCACAGATACGCAGTATTTT. It translates to CASTQTGASTDTQYF.

This clonotype was seen a few times. The rearrangement uses TRBV5-1 and TRBJ2-5, with no clear D. Trimming cost V 0 bases and J 11 bases, with 11 bases left between them. Germline CDR1 SGHRS, CDR2 YFSETQ. The CDR3 runs 12 residues. The CDR3 loop is CASSLDHPNQYF. The DNA for the CDR3 is TGCGCCAGCAGCTTGGACCATCCGAATCAGTACTTC.

The chain uses TRBV9 and TRBJ1-2, with D perhaps matching TRBD1 (6 bases). The CDR3 covers 14 residues. Between the trimmed V and J ends, which lost 3 bases and 2 bases, there was a span of 11 bases. Germline V gene data show CDR1 as SGDLS and CDR2 as YYNGEE. CDR3 bases: TGTGCCAGCAGCGGCTATACAGGGAACTATGGCTACACCTTC. Amino acids: CASSGYTGNYGYTF.

This clonotype was seen a few times. This chain links TRBV5-1 with TRBJ2-6; D is ambiguous. V lost 4 bases and J 0 bases, leaving 11 bases between the germline ends. The germline CDR1 and CDR2 sequences are SGHRS and YFSETQ. CDR3 length equals 16 residues. For the CDR3, the DNA is TGCGCCAGCAGCCCCTCGAGCAGCTCTGGGGCCAACGTCCTGACTTTC. The encoded protein is CASSPSSSSGANVLTF.

In this sample, this clonotype turned up a few times. The rearrangement joins TRBV28 to TRBJ2-7; possibly TRBD1 or TRBD2 for D (6 bases each). The CDR3 consists of 15 residues. V was trimmed by 4 bases and J by 4 bases, leaving 17 bases between them. The V gene's germline CDR1 is MDHEN and CDR2 SYDVKM. In DNA form, the CDR3 reads TGTGCCAGCAGTTATGACAGCCCGGGGGCATACGAGCAGTACTTC. Translating gives CASSYDSPGAYEQYF.